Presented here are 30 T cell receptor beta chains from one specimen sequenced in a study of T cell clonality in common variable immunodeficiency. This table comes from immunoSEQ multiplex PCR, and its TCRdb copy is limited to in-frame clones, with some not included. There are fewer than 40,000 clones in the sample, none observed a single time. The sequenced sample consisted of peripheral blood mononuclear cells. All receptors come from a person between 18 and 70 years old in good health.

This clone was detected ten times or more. CDR3 amino acids: CASSFDRGGNEQFF. The sequenced part of the CDR3 DNA is TGTGCCAGCAGCTTTGACCGAGGGGGCAATGAG. The V and J genes are TRBV7-6 and TRBJ2-1; D may be TRBD1 (6 bases). Read coverage stops 3 residues before the CDR3 terminus; the germline J gene supplies the remainder. The V gene's germline CDR1 is SGHVS and CDR2 FNYEAQ. V lost 3 bases, J lost 6 bases, and 12 bases lay in between. The CDR3 is made up of 14 amino acids.

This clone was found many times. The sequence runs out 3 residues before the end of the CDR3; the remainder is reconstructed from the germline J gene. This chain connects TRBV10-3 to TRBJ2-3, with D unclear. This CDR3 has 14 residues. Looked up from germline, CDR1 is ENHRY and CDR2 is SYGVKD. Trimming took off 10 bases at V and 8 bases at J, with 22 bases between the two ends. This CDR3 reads CATHQTVSDPTQYF. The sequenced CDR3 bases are TGTGCCACCCACCAAACGGTTTCTGATCCTACG.

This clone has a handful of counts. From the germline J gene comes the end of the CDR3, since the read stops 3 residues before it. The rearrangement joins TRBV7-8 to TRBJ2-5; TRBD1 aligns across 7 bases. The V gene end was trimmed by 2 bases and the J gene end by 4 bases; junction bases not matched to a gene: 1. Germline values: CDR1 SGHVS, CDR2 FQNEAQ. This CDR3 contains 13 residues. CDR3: CASSLNRGETQYF. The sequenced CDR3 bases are TGTGCCAGCAGCTTAAACAGGGGAGAGACC.

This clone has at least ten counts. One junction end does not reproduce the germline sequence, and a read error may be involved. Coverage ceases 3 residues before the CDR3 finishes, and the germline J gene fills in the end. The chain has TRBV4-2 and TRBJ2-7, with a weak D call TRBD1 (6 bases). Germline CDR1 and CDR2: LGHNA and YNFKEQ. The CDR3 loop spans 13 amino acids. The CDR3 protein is CASSQGLSYEQYF. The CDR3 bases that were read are TGCGCCAGCAGCCAGGGGCTCTCCTACGAG.

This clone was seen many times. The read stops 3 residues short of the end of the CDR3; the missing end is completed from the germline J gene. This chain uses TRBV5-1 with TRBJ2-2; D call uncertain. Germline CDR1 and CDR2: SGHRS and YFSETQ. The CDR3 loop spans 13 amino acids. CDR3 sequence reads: CASSERSDSPLFF. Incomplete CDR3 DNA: TGCGCCAGCAGCGAGAGGTCCGATTCACCG. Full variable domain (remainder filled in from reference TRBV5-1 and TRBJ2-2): KAGVTQTPRYLIKTRGQQVTLSCSPISGHRSVSWYQQTPGQGLQFLFEYFSETQRNKGNFPGRFSGRQFSNSRSEMNVSTLELGDSALYLCASSERSDSPLFFGEGSRLTVL.

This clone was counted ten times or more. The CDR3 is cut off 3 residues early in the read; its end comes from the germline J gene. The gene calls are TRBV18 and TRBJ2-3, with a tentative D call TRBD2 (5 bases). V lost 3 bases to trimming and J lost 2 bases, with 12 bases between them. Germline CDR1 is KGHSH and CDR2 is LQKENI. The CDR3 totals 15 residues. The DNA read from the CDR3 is TGTGCCAGCTCACCGGTTAGCGCCTACACAGATACG. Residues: CASSPVSAYTDT. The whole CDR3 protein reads CASSPVSAYTDTQYF.

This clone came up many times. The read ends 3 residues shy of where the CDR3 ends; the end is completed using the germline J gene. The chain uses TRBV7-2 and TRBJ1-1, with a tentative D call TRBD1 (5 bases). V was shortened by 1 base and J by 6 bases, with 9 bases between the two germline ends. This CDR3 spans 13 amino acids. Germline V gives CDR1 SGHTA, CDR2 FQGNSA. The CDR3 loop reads CASSLEWGAEAFF. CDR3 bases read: TGTGCCAGCAGCTTAGAATGGGGGGCTGAA.

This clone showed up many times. The covered CDR3 bases are TGTGCCAGCAGTGACCTAGCGGGGGGGACAGATACG. It encodes CASSDLAGGTDT. The CDR3 in its entirety is CASSDLAGGTDTQYF. The rearrangement uses TRBV2 and TRBJ2-3; 12 nucleotides align to TRBD2. The read terminates 3 residues ahead of where the CDR3 ends, so the germline J gene completes it. Germline V gives CDR1 SNHLY, CDR2 FYNNEI. J lost 3 bases, V lost 3 bases, and 1 base had no gene match. The CDR3 runs 15 residues.

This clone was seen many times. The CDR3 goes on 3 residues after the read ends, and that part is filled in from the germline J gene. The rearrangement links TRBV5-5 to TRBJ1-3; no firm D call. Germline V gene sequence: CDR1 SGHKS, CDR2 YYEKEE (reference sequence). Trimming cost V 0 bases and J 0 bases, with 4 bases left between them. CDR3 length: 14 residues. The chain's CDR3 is CASSLATSGNTIYF. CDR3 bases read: TGTGCCAGCAGCTTGGCTACCTCTGGAAACACC.

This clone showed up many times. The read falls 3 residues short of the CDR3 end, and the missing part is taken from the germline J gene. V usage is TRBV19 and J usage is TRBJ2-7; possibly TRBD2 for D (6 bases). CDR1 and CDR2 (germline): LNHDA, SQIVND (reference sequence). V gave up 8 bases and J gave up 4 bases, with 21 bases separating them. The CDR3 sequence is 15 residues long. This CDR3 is CASVWGDPSLYEQYF. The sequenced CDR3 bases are TGTGCCAGTGTTTGGGGGGACCCCTCTTTGTACGAG.

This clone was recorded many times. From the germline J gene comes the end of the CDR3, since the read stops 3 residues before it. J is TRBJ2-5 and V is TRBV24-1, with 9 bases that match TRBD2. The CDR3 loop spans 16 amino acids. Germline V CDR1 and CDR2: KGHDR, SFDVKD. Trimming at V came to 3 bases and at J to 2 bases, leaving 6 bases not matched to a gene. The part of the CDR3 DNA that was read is TGTGCCACCAGTGATCCTCTAGCGGGGAGACAAGAGACC. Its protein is CATSDPLAGRQET. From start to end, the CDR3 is CATSDPLAGRQETQYF.

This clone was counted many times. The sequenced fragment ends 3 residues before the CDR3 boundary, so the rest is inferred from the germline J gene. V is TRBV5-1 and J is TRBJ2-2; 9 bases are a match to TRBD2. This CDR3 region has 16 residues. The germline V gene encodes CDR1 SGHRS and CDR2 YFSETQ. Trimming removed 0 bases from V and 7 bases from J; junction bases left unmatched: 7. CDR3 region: CASSLEGGRAVGELFF. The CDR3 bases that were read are TGCGCCAGCAGCTTGGAGGGCGGGAGGGCCGTCGGGGAG.

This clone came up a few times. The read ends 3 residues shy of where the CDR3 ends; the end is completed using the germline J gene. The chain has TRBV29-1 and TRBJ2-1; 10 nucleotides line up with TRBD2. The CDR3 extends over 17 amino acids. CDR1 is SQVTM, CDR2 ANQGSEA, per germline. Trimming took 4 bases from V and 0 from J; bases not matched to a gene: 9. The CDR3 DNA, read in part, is TGCAGCGTTGCCCAGCGGGGGGGTAGGAGCTCCTACAATGAG. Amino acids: CSVAQRGGRSSYNE. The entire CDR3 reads CSVAQRGGRSSYNEQFF.

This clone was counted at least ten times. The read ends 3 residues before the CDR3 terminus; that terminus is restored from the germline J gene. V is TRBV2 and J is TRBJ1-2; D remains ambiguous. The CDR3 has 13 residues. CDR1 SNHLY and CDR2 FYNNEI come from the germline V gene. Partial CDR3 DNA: TGTGCCAGCAGTGGCATACCGACGGGGGGC. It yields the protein CASSGIPTGG. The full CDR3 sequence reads CASSGIPTGGYTF.

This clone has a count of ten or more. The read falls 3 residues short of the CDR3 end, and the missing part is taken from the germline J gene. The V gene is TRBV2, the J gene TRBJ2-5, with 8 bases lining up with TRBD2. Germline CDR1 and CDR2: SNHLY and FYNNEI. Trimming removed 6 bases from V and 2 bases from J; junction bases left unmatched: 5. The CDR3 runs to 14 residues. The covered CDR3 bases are TGTGCCAGCAGCGCCCCTAGCGGGCAAGAGACC. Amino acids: CASSAPSGQET. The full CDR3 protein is CASSAPSGQETQYF.

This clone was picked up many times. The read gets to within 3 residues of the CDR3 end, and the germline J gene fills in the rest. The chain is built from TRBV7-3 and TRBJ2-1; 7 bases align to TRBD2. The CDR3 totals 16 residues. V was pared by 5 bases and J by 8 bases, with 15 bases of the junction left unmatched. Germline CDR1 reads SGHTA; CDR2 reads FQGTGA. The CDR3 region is CASSLEGSGGLDEQFF. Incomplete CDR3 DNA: TGTGCCAGCAGCCTCGAGGGTTCGGGGGGTCTGGATGAG.

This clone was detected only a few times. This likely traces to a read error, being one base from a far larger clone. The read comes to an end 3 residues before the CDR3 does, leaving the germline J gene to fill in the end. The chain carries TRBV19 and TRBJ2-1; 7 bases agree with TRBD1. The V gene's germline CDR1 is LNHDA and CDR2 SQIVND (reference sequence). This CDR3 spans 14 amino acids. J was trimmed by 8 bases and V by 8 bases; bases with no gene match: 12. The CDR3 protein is CASPRQGLSDEQFF. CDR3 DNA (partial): TGTGCCAGTCCCCGACAGGGTTTAAGCGATGAG.

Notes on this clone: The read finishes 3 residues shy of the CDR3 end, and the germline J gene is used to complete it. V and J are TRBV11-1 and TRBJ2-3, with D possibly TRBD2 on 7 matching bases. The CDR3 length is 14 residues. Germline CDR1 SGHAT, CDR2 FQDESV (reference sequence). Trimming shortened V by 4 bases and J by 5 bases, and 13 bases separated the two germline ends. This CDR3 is CASSSGGLLDTQYF. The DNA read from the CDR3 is TGTGCCAGCAGCTCCGGGGGGCTGTTAGATACG.

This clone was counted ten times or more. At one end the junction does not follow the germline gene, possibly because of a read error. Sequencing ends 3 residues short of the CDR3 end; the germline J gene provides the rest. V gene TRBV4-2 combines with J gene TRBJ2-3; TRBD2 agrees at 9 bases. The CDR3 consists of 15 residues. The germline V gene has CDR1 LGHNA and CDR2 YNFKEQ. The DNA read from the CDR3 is TGCGCCAGCAGCCCCACTAGCGGGAGCACAGATACG. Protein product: CASSPTSGSTDT. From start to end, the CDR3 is CASSPTSGSTDTQYF.

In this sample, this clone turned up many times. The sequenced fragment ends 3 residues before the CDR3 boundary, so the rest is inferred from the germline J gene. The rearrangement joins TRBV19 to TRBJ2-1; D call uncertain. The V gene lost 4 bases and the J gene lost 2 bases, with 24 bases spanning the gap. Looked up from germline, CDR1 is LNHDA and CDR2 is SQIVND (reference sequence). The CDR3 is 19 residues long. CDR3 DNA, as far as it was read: TGTGCCAGTAGTAATCCTCCCCGCCATCTAGTAAACGCCTACAATGAG. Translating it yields CASSNPPRHLVNAYNE. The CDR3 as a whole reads CASSNPPRHLVNAYNEQFF.

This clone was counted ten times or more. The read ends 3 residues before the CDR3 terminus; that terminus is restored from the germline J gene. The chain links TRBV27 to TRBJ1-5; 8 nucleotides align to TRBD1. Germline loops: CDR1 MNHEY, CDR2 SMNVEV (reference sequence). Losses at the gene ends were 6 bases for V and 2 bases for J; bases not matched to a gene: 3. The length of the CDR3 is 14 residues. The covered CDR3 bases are TGTGCCAGCAGGCTGACAGGGGGCAATCAGCCC. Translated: CASRLTGGNQP. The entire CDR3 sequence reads CASRLTGGNQPQHF.

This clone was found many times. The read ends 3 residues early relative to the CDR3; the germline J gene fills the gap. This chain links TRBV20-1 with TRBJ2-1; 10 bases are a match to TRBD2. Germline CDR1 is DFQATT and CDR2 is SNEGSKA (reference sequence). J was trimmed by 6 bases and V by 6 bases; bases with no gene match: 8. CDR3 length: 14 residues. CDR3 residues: CSARGPSGGNEQFF. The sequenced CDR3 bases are TGCAGTGCGCGGGGACCTAGCGGGGGCAATGAG.

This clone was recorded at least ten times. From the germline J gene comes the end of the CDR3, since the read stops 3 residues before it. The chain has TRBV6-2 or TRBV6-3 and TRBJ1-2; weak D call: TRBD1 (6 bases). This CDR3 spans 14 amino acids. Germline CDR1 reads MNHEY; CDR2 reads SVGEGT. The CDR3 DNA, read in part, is TGTGCCAGCAGTGTCCGACAGGCACCCAGGGGC. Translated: CASSVRQAPRG. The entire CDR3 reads CASSVRQAPRGYTF.

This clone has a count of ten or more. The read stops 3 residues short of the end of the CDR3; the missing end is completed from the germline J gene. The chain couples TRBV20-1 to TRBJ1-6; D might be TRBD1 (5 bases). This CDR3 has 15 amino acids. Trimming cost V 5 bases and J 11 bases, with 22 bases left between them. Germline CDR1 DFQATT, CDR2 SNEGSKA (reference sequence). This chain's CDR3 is CSAVDPGWEGAPLHF. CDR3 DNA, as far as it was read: TGCAGTGCTGTTGACCCAGGGTGGGAAGGGGCACCC.

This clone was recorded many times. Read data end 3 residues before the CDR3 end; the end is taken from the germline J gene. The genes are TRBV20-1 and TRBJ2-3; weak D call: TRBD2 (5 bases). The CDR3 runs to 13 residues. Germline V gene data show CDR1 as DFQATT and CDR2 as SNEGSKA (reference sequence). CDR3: CSARRASQETQYF. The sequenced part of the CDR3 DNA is TGCAGTGCTAGGCGGGCAAGCCAAGAGACG.

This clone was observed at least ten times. CDR3 in amino acids: CASSPMGAADTQYF. CDR3 DNA, as far as it was read: TGTGCCAGCAGCCCCATGGGAGCGGCAGATACG. The chain carries TRBV4-2 and TRBJ2-3, with D possibly TRBD2 on 5 matching bases. The observed sequence ends 3 residues before the CDR3 terminus, with the missing tail filled in from the germline J gene. Trimming left V 4 bases short and J 4 bases short, with 12 bases between. Per the germline V gene, CDR1 is LGHNA and CDR2 is YNFKEQ. This CDR3 is built from 14 residues.

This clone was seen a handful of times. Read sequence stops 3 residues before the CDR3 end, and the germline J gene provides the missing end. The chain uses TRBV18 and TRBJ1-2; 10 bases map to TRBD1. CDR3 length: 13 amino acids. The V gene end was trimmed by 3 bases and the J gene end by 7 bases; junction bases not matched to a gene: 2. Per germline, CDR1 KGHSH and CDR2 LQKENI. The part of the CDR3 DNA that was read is TGTGCCAGCTCACCCGGACAGGGGGGTGGC. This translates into CASSPGQGGG. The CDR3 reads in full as CASSPGQGGGYTF.

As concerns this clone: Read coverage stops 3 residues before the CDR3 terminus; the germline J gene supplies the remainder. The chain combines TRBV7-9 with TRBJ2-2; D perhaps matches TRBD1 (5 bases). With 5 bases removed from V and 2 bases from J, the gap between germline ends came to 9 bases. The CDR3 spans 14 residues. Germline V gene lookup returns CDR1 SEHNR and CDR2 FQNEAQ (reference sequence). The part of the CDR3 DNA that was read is TGTGCCAGCAGCAAAAGGGGCAACACCGGGGAG. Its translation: CASSKRGNTGE. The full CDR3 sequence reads CASSKRGNTGELFF. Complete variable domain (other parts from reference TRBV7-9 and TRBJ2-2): DTGVSQNPRHKITKRGQNVTFRCDPISEHNRLYWYRQTLGQGPEFLTYFQNEAQLEKSRLLSDRFSAERPKGSFSTLEIQRTEQGDSAMYLCASSKRGNTGELFFGEGSRLTVL.

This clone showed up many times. The CDR3 bases that were read are TGTGCCAGCAGTCCTACTCCCGGGAGCGGGTTAGAGACG. This translates into CASSPTPGSGLET. The complete CDR3 reads CASSPTPGSGLETQYF. The J gene is TRBJ2-3, the V gene TRBV14; TRBD2 is a possible D gene (6 bases). The sequenced fragment ends 3 residues before the CDR3 boundary, so the rest is inferred from the germline J gene. The germline V gene encodes CDR1 SGHDN and CDR2 FVKESK. The CDR3 has 16 residues.

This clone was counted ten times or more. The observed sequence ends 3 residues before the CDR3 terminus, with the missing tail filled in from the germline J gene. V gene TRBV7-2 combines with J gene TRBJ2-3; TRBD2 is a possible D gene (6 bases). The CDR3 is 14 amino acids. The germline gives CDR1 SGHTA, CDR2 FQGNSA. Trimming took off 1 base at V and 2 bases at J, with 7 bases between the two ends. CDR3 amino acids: CASSLGGNTDTQYF. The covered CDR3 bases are TGTGCCAGCAGCTTAGGCGGGAACACAGATACG. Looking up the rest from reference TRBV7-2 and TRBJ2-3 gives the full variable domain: GAGVSQSPSNKVTEKGKDVELRCDPISGHTALYWYRQSLGQGLEFLIYFQGNSAPDKSGLPSDRFSAERTGGSVSTLTIQRTQQEDSAVYLCASSLGGNTDTQYFGPGTRLTVL.